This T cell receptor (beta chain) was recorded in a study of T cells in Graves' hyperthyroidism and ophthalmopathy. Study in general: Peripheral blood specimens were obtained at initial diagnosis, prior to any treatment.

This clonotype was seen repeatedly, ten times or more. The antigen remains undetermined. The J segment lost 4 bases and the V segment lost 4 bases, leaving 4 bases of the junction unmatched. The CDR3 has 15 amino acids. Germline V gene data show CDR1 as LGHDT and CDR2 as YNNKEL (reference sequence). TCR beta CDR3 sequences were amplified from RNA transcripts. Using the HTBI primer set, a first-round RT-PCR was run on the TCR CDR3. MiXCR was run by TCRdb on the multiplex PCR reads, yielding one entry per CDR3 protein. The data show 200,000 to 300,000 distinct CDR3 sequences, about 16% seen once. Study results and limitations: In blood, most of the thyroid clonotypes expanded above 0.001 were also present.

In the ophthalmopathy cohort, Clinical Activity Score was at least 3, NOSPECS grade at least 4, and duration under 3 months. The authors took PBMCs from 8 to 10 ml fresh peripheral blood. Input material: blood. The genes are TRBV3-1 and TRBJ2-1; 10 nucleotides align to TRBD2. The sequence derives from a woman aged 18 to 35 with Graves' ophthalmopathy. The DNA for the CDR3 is TGTGCCAGCAGCCTAGGACTAGCGGCTTACAATGAGCAGTTCTTC. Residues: CASSLGLAAYNEQFF.